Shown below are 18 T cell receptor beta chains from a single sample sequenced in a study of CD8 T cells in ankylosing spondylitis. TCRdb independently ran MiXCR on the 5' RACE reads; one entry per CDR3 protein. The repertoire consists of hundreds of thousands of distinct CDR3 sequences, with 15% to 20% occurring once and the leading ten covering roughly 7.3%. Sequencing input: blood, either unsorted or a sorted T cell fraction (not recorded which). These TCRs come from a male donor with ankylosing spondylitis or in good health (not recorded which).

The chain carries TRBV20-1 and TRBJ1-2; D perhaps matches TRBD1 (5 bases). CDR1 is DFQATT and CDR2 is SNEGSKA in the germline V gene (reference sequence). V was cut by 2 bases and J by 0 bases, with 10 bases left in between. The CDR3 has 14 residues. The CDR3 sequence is CSARTRGANYGYTF. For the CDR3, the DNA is TGCAGTGCTAGAACGAGGGGAGCTAACTATGGCTACACCTTC.

The DNA for the CDR3 is TGTGCCAGCAGTTCGCCGACAGGCGCCATCGGATACGAGCAGTACGTC. It encodes CASSSPTGAIGYEQYV. This chain uses TRBV28 with TRBJ2-7; maybe TRBD1 (6 bases). V was shortened by 4 bases and J by 4 bases, with 20 bases between the two germline ends. CDR1 is MDHEN and CDR2 is SYDVKM in the germline V gene. The CDR3 sequence is 16 residues long.

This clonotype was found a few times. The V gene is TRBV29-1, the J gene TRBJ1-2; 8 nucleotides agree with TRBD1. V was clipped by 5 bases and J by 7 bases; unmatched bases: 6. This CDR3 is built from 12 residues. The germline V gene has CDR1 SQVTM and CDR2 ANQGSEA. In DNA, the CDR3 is TGCAGCGTTCGACAGGGGACGGTTGGCTACACCTTC. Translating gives CSVRQGTVGYTF.

The CDR3 bases are TGTGCCAGCAGTTACCCGGGGGCAGCGGCCTTGAACACCGGGGAGCTGTTTTTT. It encodes CASSYPGAAALNTGELFF. The chain carries TRBV6-5 and TRBJ2-2; D is tentatively TRBD1 or TRBD2 (6 bases each). The V gene lost 2 bases and the J gene lost 1 base, with 17 bases spanning the gap. From germline, CDR1 is MNHEY and CDR2 SVGAGI. The CDR3 runs 18 residues.

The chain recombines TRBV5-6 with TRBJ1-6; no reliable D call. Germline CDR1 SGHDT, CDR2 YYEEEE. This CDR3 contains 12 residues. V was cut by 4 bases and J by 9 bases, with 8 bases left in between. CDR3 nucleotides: TGTGCCAGCAGCCAATTAATTTCACCCCTCCACTTT. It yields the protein CASSQLISPLHF.

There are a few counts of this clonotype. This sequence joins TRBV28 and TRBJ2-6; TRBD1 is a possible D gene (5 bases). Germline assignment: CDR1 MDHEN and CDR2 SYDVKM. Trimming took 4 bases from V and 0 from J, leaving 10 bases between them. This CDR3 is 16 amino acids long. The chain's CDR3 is CASSSSQGSGANVLTF. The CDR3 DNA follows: TGTGCCAGCAGTTCCTCCCAGGGCTCTGGGGCCAACGTCCTGACTTTC.

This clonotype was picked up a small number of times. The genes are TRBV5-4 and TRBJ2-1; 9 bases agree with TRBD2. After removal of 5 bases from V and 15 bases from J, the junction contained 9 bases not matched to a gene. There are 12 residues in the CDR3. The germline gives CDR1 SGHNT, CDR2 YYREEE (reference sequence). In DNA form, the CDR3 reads TGTGCCAGCAGAGAAGCTAGCGGGGCGGTGTTCTTC. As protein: CASREASGAVFF. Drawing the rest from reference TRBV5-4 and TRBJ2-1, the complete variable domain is ETGVTQSPTHLIKTRGQQVTLRCSSQSGHNTVSWYQQALGQGPQFIFQYYREEENGRGNFPPRFSGLQFPNYSSELNVNALELDDSALYLCASREASGAVFFGPGTRLTVL.

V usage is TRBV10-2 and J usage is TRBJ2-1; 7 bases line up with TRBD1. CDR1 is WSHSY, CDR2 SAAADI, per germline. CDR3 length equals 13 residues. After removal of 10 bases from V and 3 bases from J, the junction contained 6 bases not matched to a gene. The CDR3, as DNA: TGCGCCACTCGGACAGGATTCTACAATGAGCAGTTCTTC. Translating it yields CATRTGFYNEQFF.

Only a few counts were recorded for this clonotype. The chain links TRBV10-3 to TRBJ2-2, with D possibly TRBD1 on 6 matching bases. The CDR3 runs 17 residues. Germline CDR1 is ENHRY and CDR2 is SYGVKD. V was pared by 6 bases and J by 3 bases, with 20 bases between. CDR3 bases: TGTGCCATCAGAGTCGGACAGAAAATAGGTGACACCGGGGAGCTGTTTTTT. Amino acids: CAIRVGQKIGDTGELFF.

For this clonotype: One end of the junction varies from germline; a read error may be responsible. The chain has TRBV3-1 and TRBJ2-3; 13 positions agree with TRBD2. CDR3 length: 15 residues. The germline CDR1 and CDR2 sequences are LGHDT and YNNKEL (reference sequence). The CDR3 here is CARSHGLAGADTQYF. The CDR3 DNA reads TGTGCCAGAAGCCACGGACTAGCGGGAGCAGATACGCAGTATTTT.

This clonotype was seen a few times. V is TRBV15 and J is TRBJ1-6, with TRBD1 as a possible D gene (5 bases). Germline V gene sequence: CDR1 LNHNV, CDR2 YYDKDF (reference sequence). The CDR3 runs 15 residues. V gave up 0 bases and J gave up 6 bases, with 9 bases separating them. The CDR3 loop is CATSRDRGGNSPLHF. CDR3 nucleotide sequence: TGTGCCACCAGCAGAGATCGGGGCGGTAATTCACCCCTCCACTTT. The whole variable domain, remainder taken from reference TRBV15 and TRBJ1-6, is DAMVIQNPRYQVTQFGKPVTLSCSQTLNHNVMYWYQQKSSQAPKLLFHYYDKDFNNEADTPDNFQSRRPNTSFCFLDIRSPGLGDTAMYLCATSRDRGGNSPLHFGNGTRLTVT.

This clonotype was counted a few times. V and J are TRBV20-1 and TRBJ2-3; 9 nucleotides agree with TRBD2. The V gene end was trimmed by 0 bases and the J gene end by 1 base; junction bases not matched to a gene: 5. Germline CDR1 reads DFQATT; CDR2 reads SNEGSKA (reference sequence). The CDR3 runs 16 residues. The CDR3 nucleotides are TGCAGTGCTAGAGAGATAGCGGGGGTAGGCACAGATACGCAGTATTTT. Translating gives CSAREIAGVGTDTQYF.

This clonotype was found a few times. This CDR3 reads CSAREGVEQYV. The CDR3 coding sequence is TGCAGTGCTAGAGAGGGGGTAGAGCAGTACGTC. The V call is TRBV20-1, the J call TRBJ2-7, with D perhaps matching TRBD1 or TRBD2 (5 bases each). The CDR3 spans 11 residues. Germline CDR1 is DFQATT and CDR2 is SNEGSKA (reference sequence). Trimming left V 0 bases short and J 7 bases short, with 7 bases between.

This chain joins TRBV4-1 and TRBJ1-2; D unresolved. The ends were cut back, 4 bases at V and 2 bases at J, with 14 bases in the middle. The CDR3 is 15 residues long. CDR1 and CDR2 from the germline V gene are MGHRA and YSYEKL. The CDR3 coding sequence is TGCGCCAGCAGCCTAGATAGATCCGTAAACTATGGCTACACCTTC. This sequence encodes CASSLDRSVNYGYTF.

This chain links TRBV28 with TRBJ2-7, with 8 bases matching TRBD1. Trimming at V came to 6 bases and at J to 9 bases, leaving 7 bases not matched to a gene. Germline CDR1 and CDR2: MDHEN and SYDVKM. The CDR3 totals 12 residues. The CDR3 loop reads CASSPDRGAQYV. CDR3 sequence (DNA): TGTGCCAGCAGCCCAGACAGGGGCGCGCAGTACGTC.

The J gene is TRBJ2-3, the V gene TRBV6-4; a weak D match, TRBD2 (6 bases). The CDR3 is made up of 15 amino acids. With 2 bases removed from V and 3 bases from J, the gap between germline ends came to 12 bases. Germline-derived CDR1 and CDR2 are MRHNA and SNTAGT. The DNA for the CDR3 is TGTGCCAGCAGTGACCTGGGACTCCAGACAGATACGCAGTATTTT. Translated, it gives CASSDLGLQTDTQYF.

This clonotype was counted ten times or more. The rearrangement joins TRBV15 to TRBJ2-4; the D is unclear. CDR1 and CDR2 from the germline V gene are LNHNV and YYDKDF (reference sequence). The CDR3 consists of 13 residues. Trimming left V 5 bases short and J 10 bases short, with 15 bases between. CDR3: CATSPRQTEIQYF. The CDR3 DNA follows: TGTGCCACCAGCCCACGCCAAACAGAGATTCAGTACTTC.

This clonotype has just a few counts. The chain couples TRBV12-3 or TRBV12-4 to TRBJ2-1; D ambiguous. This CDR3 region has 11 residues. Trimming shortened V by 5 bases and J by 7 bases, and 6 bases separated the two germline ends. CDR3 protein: CASSQGNEQFF. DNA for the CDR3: TGTGCCAGCAGTCAAGGGAATGAGCAGTTCTTC.